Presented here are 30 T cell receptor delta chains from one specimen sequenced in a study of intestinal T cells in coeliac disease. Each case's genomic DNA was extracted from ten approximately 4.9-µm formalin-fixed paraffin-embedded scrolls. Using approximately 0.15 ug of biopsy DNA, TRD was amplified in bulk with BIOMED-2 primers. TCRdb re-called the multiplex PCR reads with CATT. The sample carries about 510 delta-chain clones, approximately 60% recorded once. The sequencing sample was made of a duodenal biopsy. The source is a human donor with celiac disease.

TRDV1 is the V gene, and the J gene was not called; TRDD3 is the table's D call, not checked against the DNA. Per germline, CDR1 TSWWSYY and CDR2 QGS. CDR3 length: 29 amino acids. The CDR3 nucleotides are TGTGCTCTTGGGATTCTTTGGATCCCGTACTGGGGGTTAAAGGAGGAAGGCACAATGAAACACATCAGTATAAAAACCCTCTTCTTC. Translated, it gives CALGILWIPYWGLKEEGTMKHISIKTLFF.

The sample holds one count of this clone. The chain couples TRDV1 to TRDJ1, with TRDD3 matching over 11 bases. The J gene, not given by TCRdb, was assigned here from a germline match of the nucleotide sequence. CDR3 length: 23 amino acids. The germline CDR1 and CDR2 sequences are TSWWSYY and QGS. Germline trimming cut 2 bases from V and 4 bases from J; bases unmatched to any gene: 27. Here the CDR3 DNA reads TGTGCTCTTGGGGAAGCCCTTCCTCATGGGGCGGGTGTACTGGGGGATAGAGGCGATAAACTCATCTTT. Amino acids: CALGEALPHGAGVLGDRGDKLIF.

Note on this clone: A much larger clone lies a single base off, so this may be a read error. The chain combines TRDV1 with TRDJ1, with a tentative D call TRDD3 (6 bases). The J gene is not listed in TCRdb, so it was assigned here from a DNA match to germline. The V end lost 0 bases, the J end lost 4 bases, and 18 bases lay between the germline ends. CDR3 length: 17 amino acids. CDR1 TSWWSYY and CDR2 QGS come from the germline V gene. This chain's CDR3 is CALGELYRGRLVDKLIF. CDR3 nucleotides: TGTGCTCTTGGGGAACTCTACCGGGGGAGACTGGTCGATAAACTCATCTTT.

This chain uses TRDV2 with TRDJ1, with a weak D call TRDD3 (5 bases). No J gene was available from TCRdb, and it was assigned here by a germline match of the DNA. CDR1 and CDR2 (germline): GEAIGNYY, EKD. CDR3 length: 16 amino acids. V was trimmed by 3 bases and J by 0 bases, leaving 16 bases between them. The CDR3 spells CACDSVLDLNTDKLIF. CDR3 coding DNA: TGTGCCTGTGACTCCGTACTGGACCTCAACACCGATAAACTCATCTTT.

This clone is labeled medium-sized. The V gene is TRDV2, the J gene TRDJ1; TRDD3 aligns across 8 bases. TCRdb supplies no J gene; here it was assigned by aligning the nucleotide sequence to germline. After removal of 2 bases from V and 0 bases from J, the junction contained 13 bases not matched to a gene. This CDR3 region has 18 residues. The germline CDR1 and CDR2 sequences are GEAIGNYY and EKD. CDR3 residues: CACDNIPPTGGNTDKLIF. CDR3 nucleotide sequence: TGTGCCTGTGACAACATCCCCCCTACTGGGGGTAACACCGATAAACTCATCTTT.

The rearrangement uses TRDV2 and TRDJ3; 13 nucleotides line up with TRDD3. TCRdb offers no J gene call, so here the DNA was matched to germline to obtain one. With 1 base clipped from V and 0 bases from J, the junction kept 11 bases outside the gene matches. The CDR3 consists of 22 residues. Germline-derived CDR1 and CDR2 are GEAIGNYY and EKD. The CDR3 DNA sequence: TGTGCCTGTGACACGCCCCCTTACTGGGGGATACGCCCCTCCTGGGACACCCGACAGATGTTTTTC. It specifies CACDTPPYWGIRPSWDTRQMFF.

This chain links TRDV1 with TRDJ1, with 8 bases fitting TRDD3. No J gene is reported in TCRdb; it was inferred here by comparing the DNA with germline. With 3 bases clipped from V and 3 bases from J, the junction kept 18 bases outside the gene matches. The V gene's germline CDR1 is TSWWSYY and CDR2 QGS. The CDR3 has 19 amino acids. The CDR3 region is CALGDFPSLGVTYADKLIF. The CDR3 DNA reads TGTGCTCTTGGGGATTTTCCCTCACTGGGGGTTACCTACGCCGATAAACTCATCTTT.

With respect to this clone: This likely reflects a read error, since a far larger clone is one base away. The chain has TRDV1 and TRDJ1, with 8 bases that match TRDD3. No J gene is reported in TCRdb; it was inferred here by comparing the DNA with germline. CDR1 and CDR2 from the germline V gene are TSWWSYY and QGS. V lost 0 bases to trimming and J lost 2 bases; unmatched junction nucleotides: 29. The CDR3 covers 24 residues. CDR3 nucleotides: TGTGCTCTTGGGGAACTTAAAATACAACGAAGGGGCTGGGGGACACTCTTAATTACCGATAAACTCATCTTT. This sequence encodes CALGELKIQRRGWGTLLITDKLIF.

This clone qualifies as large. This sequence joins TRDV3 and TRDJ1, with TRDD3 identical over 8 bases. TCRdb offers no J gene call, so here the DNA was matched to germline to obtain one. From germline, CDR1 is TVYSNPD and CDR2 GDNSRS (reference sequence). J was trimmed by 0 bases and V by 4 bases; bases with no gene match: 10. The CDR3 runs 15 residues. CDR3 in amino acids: CASRTGGKYTDKLIF. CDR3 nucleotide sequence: TGTGCCTCTCGTACTGGGGGTAAGTACACCGATAAACTCATCTTT.

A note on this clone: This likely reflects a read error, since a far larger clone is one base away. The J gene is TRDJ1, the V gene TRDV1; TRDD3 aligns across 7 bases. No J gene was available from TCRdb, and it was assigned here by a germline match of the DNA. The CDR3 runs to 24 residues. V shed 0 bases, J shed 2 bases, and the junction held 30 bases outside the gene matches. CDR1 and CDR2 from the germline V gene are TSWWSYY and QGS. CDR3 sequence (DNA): TGTGCTCTTGGGGAACTTAAAATACAACGAAGGGGCTGGGGGGCACTCTTAACTACCGATAAACTCATCTTT. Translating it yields CALGELKIQRRGWGALLTTDKLIF.

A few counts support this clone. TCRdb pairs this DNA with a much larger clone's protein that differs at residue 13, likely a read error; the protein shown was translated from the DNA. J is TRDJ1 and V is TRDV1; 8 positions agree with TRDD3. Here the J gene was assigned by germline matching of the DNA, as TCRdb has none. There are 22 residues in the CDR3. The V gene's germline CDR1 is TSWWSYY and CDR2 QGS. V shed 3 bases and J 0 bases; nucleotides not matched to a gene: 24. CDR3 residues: CALGDRPSSIRLILGDTDKLIF. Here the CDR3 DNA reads TGTGCTCTTGGGGACCGGCCTTCTTCAATTAGACTGATACTGGGGGACACCGATAAACTCATCTTT.

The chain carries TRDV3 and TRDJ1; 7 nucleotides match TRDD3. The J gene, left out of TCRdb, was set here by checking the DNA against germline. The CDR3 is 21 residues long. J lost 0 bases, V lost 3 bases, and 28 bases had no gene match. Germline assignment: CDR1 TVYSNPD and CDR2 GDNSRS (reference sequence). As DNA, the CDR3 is TGTGCCTTCCTACTATCGGAGGGGGATCATCCGGGACGGTACTACACCGATAAACTCATCTTT. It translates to CAFLLSEGDHPGRYYTDKLIF. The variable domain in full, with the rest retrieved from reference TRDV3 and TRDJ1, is CDKVTQSSPDQTVASGSEVVLLCTYDTVYSNPDLFWYRIRPDYSFQFVFYGDNSRSEGADFTQGRFSVKHILTQKAFHLVISPVRTEDSATYYCAFLLSEGDHPGRYYTDKLIFGKGTRVTVEP.

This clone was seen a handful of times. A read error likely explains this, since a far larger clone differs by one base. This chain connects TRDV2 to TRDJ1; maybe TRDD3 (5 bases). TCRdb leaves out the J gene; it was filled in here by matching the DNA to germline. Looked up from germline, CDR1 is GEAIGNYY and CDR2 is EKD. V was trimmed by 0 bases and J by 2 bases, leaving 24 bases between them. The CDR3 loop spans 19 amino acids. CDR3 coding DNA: TGTGCCTGTGACACCCGTGTCTACTGGAGGAGCCCTTTTACCGATAAACTCATCTTT. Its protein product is CACDTRVYWRSPFTDKLIF.

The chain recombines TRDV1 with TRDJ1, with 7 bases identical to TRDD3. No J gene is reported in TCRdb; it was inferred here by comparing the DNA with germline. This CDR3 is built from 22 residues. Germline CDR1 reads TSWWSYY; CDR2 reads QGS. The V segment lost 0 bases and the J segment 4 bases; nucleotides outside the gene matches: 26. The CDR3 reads CALGELVYLPPTGVEGFDKLIF. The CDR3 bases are TGTGCTCTTGGGGAACTAGTCTATCTTCCCCCCACTGGGGTAGAAGGTTTCGATAAACTCATCTTT.

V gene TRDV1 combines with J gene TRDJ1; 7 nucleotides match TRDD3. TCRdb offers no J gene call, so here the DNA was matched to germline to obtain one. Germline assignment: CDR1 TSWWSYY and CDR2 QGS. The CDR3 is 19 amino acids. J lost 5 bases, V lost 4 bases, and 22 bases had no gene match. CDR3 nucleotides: TGTGCTCTTGGGGCCCTCCCTACGGTCCGGGGGATCGAGAGAGATAAACTCATCTTT. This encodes CALGALPTVRGIERDKLIF.

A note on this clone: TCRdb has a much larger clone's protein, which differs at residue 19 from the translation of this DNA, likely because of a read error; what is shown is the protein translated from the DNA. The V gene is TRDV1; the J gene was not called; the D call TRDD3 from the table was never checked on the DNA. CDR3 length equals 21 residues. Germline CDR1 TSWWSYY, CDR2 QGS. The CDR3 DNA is TGTGCTCTTGGGGAACTCGCTTTTCCCTCGCTAATGGGCTTATACACCGATAAATTCATCTTT. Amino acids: CALGELAFPSLMGLYTDKFIF.

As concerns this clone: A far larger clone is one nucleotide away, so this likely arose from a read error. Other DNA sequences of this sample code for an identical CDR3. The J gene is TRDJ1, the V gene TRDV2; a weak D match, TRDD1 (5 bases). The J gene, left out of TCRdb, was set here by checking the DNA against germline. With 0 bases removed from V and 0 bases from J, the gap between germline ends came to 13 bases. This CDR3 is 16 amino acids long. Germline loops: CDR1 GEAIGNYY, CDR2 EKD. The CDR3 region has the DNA TGTGCCTGTGACACCGTGGGCGATAGTGACACCGATAAACTCATCTTT. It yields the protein CACDTVGDSDTDKLIF.

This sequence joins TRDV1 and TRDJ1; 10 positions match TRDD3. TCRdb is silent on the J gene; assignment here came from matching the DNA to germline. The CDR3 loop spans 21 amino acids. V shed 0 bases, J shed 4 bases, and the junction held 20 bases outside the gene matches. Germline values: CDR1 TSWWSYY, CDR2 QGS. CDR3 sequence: CALGELAVRPPLLGDDDKLIF. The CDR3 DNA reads TGTGCTCTTGGGGAACTAGCAGTCCGCCCCCCGTTACTGGGGGATGACGATAAACTCATCTTT.

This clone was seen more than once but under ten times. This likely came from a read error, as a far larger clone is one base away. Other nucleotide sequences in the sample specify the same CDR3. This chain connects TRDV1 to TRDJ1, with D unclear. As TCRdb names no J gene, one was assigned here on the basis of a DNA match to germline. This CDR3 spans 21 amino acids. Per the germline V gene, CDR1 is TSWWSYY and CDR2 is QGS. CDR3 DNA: TGTGCTCTTGGGGAACTCGCTTTTCCCTCGCTAATGGGCTTATACACTGATAAACTCATCTTT. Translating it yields CALGELAFPSLMGLYTDKLIF.

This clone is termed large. CDR3 coding DNA: TGTGCTCTTGGGGAATCACTCGACTGGAGGATACGTGACATAGGGTACACCGATAAACTCATCTTT. Its translation: CALGESLDWRIRDIGYTDKLIF. The V and J genes are TRDV1 and TRDJ1; 7 bases are shared with TRDD3. TCRdb does not report a J gene; here it was assigned by matching the DNA to germline references. Germline CDR1 TSWWSYY, CDR2 QGS. The V and J ends lost 2 bases and 0 bases, in that order; junction bases with no gene match: 24. The CDR3 runs to 22 residues.

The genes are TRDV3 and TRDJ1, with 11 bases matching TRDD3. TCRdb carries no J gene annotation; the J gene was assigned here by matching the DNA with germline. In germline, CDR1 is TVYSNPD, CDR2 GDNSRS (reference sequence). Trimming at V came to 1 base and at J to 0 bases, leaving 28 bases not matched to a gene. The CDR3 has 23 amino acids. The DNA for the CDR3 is TGTGCCTTTAAGTTCTGGGGGATACCTCCCGTTGGGCACGGTCGCAAGTACACCGATAAACTCATCTTT. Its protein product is CAFKFWGIPPVGHGRKYTDKLIF.

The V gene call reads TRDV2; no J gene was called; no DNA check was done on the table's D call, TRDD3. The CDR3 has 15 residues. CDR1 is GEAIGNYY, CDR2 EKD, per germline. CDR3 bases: TGTGCCCTCCGTCAGGGGATACTCGGTATAAATGGGCTCATCTTT. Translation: CALRQGILGINGLIF.

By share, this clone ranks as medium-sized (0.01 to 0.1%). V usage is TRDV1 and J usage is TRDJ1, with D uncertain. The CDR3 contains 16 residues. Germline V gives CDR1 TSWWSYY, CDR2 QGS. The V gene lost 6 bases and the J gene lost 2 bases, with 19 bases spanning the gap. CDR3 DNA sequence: TGTGCTCTTGGCCACCATTCTACTGTAGGAACCGATAAACTCATCTTT. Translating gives CALGHHSTVGTDKLIF.

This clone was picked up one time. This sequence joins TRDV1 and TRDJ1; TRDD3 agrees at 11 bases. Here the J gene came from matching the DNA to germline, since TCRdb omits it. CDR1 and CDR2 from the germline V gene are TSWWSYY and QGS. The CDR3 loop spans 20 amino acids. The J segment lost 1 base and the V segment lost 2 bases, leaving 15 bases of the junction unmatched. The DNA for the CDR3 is TGTGCTCTTGGGGAAAAACGCCGCTACTGGGGGATATCCATCACCGATAAACTCATCTTT. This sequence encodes CALGEKRRYWGISITDKLIF.

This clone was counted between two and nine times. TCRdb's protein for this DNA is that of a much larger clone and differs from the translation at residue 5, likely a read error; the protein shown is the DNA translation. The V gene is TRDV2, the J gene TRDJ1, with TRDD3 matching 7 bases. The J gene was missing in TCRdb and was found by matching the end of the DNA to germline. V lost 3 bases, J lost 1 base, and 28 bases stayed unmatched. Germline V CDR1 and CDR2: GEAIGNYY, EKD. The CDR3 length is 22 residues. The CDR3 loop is CACDAVRYWGFIRGGCTDKLIF. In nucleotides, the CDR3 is TGTGCCTGTGACGCCGTACGGTACTGGGGATTCATAAGGGGAGGGTGCACCGATAAACTCATCTTT.

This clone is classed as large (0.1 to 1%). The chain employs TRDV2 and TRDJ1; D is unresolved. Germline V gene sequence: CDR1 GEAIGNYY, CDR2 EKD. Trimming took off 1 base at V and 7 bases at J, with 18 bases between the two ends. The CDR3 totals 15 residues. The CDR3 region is CACDTFPGGSGKLIF. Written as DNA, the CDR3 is TGTGCCTGTGACACTTTTCCAGGAGGATCAGGTAAACTCATCTTT.

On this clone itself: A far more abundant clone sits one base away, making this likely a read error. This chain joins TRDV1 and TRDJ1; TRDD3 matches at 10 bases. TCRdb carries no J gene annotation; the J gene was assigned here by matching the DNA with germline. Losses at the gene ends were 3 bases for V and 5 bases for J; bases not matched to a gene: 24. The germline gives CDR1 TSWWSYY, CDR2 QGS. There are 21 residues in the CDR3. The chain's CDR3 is CALGDGLPWDYWGIERDKLIF. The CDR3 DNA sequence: TGTGCTCTTGGGGATGGCCTTCCTTGGGACTACTGGGGGATCGAGAGGGATAAACTCATCTTT.

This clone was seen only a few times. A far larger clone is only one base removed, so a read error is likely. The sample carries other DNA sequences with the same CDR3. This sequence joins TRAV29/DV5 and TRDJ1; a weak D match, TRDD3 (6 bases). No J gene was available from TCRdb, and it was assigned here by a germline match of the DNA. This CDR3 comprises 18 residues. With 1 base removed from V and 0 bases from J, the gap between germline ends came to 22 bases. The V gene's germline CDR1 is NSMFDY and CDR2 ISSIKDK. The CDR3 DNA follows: TGTGCAGCAAGCCAACTATTGGGGGTTCCCGCGTACACCGATAAACTCATCTTT. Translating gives CAASQLLGVPAYTDKLIF.

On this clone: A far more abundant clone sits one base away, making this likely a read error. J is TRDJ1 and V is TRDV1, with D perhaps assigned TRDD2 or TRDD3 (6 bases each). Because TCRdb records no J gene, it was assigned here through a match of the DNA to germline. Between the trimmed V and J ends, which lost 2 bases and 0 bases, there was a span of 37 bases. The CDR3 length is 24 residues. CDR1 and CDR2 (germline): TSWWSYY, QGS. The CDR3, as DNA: TGTGCTCTTGGGGAAGTGGGAGTAATCCTACGGGTTCCGGGGGACCTCTCTTACACCGATAAACTCATCTTT. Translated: CALGEVGVILRVPGDLSYTDKLIF.

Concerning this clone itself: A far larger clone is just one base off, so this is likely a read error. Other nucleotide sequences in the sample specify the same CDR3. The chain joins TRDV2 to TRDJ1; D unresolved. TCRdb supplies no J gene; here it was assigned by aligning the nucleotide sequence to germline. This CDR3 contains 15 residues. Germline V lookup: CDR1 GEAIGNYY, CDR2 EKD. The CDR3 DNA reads TGTGCCTGTGACCTTCTGGACCTCAACACTGATAAACTCATCTTT. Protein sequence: CACDLLDLNTDKLIF.